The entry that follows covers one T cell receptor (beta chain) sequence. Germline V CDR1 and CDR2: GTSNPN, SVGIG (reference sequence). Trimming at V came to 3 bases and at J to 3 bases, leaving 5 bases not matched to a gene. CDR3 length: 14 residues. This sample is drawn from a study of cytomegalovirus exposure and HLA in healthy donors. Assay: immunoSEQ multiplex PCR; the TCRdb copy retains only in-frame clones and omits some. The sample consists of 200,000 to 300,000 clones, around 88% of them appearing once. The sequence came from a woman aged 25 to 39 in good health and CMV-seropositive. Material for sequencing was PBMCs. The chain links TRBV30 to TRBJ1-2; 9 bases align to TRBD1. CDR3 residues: CAWRRDRAYYGYTF. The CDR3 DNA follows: TGTGCCTGGAGGAGGGACAGGGCCTACTATGGCTACACCTTC.